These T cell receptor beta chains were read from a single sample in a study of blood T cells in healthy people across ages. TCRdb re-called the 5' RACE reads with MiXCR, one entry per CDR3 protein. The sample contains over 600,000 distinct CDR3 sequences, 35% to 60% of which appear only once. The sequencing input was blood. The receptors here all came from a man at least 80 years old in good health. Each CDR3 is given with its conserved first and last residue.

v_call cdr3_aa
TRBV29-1 CSVDLQRLAGSDTQYF
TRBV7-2 CASSGGGASGRIDTQYF
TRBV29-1 CSVSGDPLTQGRSSGNTIYF
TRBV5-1 CASSPTSPGANVLTF
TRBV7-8 CASSRGTLGPMVGYTF
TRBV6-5 CASSYKIRDTQYF
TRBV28 CASRMGGQVDEQYF
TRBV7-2 CASSGVAGGTGTQYF
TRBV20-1 CSVHSELGYEQYF
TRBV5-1 CASSFTGLAGDTDTQYF
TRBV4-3 CASSQTTSGRNEQYF
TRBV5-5 CASSLAGTGGGGNQPQHF
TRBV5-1 CASSLGLGEVNEQFF
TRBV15 CATSREYGNTGELFF
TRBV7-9 CASSLAGTYGYTF